This passage covers 32 T cell receptor beta chains from one sample sequenced in a study of blood T cell repertoires in COVID-19. Profiled with immunoSEQ multiplex PCR; TCRdb holds only in-frame clones, not every one. Altogether approximately 250,000 clones are present, approximately 86% being singletons, with the ten largest covering about 10%. Material: peripheral blood. The receptor set was obtained from a man in his forties with active or convalescent COVID-19.

This clone was counted only a few times. This chain uses TRBV3-1 (or the pseudogene TRBV3-2) with TRBJ2-7, with 7 bases fitting TRBD2. The J segment lost 3 bases and the V segment lost 1 base, leaving 6 bases of the junction unmatched. This CDR3 is 15 amino acids long. CDR1 and CDR2 (germline): LGHDT, YNNKEL (reference sequence). The CDR3 loop is CASSQAAGVYYEQYF. In DNA, the CDR3 is TGTGCCAGCAGCCAAGCGGCGGGGGTATACTACGAGCAGTACTTC.

This clone showed up just a few times. The chain recombines TRBV3-1 (or the pseudogene TRBV3-2) with TRBJ2-2; a weak D match, TRBD2 (6 bases). The CDR3 is made up of 13 amino acids. Trimming pared 4 bases from V and 8 bases from J, leaving 11 bases between. Germline CDR1 LGHDT, CDR2 YNNKEL (reference sequence). The CDR3 sequence: CASSLTSLGELFF. The CDR3 coding sequence is TGTGCCAGCAGCCTAACTAGCTTGGGGGAGCTGTTTTTT.

V and J are TRBV14 and TRBJ2-1; D possibly corresponds to TRBD1 (5 bases). This CDR3 spans 15 amino acids. Germline assignment: CDR1 SGHDN and CDR2 FVKESK. Trimming took off 0 bases at V and 7 bases at J, with 13 bases between the two ends. The CDR3 protein is CASSQDRPRVNEQFF. CDR3 bases: TGTGCCAGCAGCCAAGATCGGCCCAGGGTGAATGAGCAGTTCTTC.

The genes are TRBV4-2 and TRBJ2-4, with 11 bases fitting TRBD2. CDR1 LGHNA and CDR2 YNFKEQ come from the germline V gene. CDR3 size: 17 residues. After removal of 2 bases from V and 9 bases from J, the junction contained 12 bases not matched to a gene. The CDR3 here is CASSQLDSGRAKLIQYF. The CDR3 nucleotides are TGTGCCAGCAGCCAACTGGATAGCGGGAGGGCCAAACTCATTCAGTACTTC.

This chain joins TRBV29-1 and TRBJ2-3; D might be TRBD1 (5 bases). V was shortened by 2 bases and J by 3 bases, with 6 bases between the two germline ends. The germline V gene has CDR1 SQVTM and CDR2 ANQGSEA. The CDR3 totals 12 residues. The CDR3 DNA reads TGCAGCGTTGAAACAGGAACAGATACGCAGTATTTT. Its protein is CSVETGTDTQYF.

The genes are TRBV5-1 and TRBJ2-3; possible D gene TRBD1, 6 bases. Per the germline V gene, CDR1 is SGHRS and CDR2 is YFSETQ. The ends were cut back, 2 bases at V and 4 bases at J, with 11 bases in the middle. This CDR3 spans 14 amino acids. In nucleotides, the CDR3 is TGCGCCAGCAGCTTAACAGGGTACGCAGATACGCAGTATTTT. It codes for CASSLTGYADTQYF.

This rearrangement joins TRBV19 to TRBJ1-2; TRBD1 might be the D (5 bases). The CDR3 extends over 13 amino acids. Looked up from germline, CDR1 is LNHDA and CDR2 is SQIVND (reference sequence). Trimming pared 3 bases from V and 6 bases from J, leaving 11 bases between. The CDR3 DNA reads TGTGCCAGTAGTATCCGGACACGGGATGGCTACACCTTC. Translation gives CASSIRTRDGYTF. The full variable domain, its missing parts supplied by reference TRBV19 and TRBJ1-2, is DGGITQSPKYLFRKEGQNVTLSCEQNLNHDAMYWYRQDPGQGLRLIYYSQIVNDFQKGDIAEGYSVSREKKESFPLTVTSAQKNPTAFYLCASSIRTRDGYTFGSGTRLTVV.

V is TRBV14 and J is TRBJ1-2; D unresolved. CDR1 and CDR2 from the germline V gene are SGHDN and FVKESK. This CDR3 region has 14 residues. With 4 bases removed from V and 4 bases from J, the gap between germline ends came to 13 bases. The CDR3 is CASSPGAIVYGYTF. Written as DNA, the CDR3 is TGTGCCAGCAGCCCCGGTGCAATAGTCTATGGCTACACCTTC.

This chain joins TRBV24-1 and TRBJ1-2; weak D call: TRBD1 (5 bases). Per the germline V gene, CDR1 is KGHDR and CDR2 is SFDVKD. V dropped 3 bases and J dropped 9 bases, with 10 bases sitting between them. CDR3 length: 12 residues. The DNA for the CDR3 is TGTGCCACCAGTGATCCGAAGGGGAGCTACACCTTC. This codes for CATSDPKGSYTF.

This rearrangement joins TRBV27 to TRBJ1-5; TRBD1 matches 7 bases. V lost 8 bases, J lost 7 bases, and 17 bases stayed unmatched. This CDR3 has 16 residues. CDR1 and CDR2 from the germline V gene are MNHEY and SMNVEV (reference sequence). In DNA form, the CDR3 reads TGTGCCAGCCGGGTCGGGGGACAGACCGGGTTGCAGCCCCAGCATTTT. It translates to CASRVGGQTGLQPQHF.

The rearrangement links TRBV9 to TRBJ1-4; 10 bases fit TRBD1. This CDR3 region has 15 residues. Unmatched junction bases numbered 8, after V lost 4 bases and J lost 8 bases. CDR1 is SGDLS and CDR2 is YYNGEE in the germline V gene. The CDR3 protein is CASSNRDRGEEKLFF. The CDR3 DNA sequence: TGTGCCAGCAGCAACCGGGACAGGGGAGAAGAAAAACTGTTTTTT. Variable domain in full (rest from reference TRBV9 and TRBJ1-4): DSGVTQTPKHLITATGQRVTLRCSPRSGDLSVYWYQQSLDQGLQFLIQYYNGEERAKGNILERFSAQQFPDLHSELNLSSLELGDSALYFCASSNRDRGEEKLFFGSGTQLSVL.

The V and J genes are TRBV4-2 and TRBJ2-3; D is unclear. There are 13 residues in the CDR3. Trimming left V 4 bases short and J 1 base short, with 6 bases between. The germline V gene has CDR1 LGHNA and CDR2 YNFKEQ. The CDR3 protein is CASSPSGTDTQYF. As DNA, the CDR3 is TGTGCCAGCAGCCCCTCGGGCACAGATACGCAGTATTTT.

The chain employs TRBV2 and TRBJ2-3; D call uncertain. From germline, CDR1 is SNHLY and CDR2 FYNNEI. V lost 8 bases, J lost 2 bases, and 11 bases lay in between. This CDR3 contains 13 residues. Here the CDR3 DNA reads TGTGCCAGCGAGACTGGAACCACAGATACGCAGTATTTT. Amino acid sequence: CASETGTTDTQYF.

The CDR3 loop reads CASSLEGNTEAFF. CDR3 nucleotide sequence: TGTGCCAGCAGCTTGGAGGGGAACACTGAAGCTTTCTTT. V is TRBV7-9 and J is TRBJ1-1; unclear D gene. V lost 3 bases and J lost 1, with 6 bases in between. The CDR3 is made up of 13 amino acids. Germline V gives CDR1 SEHNR, CDR2 FQNEAQ (reference sequence).

The rearrangement joins TRBV5-1 to TRBJ1-6; D is ambiguous. This CDR3 has 14 amino acids. Trimming left V 1 base short and J 11 bases short, with 13 bases between. From germline, CDR1 is SGHRS and CDR2 YFSETQ. CDR3 sequence (DNA): TGCGCCAGCAGCTTGACACTTCCCGGGGCACCCCTCCACTTT. Translation gives CASSLTLPGAPLHF.

A single count supports this clone. J is TRBJ2-1 and V is TRBV24-1; possibly TRBD2 for D (6 bases). Between the trimmed V and J ends, which lost 3 bases and 4 bases, there was a span of 12 bases. The germline CDR1 and CDR2 sequences are KGHDR and SFDVKD. This CDR3 has 15 amino acids. CDR3 nucleotides: TGTGCCACCAGTGATCGGGGAGGAATTTACAATGAGCAGTTCTTC. Translation: CATSDRGGIYNEQFF.

The chain employs TRBV18 and TRBJ2-5; 10 bases map to TRBD2. The CDR3 totals 15 residues. After removal of 3 bases from V and 5 bases from J, the junction contained 6 bases not matched to a gene. The germline V gene encodes CDR1 KGHSH and CDR2 LQKENI. The CDR3 DNA is TGTGCCAGCTCACCTCTAGCGGGAGACGGTGAGACCCAGTACTTC. It translates to CASSPLAGDGETQYF.

This clone has only one observation. This rearrangement joins TRBV5-5 to TRBJ1-1, with TRBD1 matching 8 bases. This CDR3 contains 14 residues. Looked up from germline, CDR1 is SGHKS and CDR2 is YYEKEE (reference sequence). J lost 3 bases, V lost 7 bases, and 8 bases had no gene match. The CDR3 nucleotides read TGTGCCAGCGGGACCCAGGGGGCCGACACTGAAGCTTTCTTT. As protein: CASGTQGADTEAFF.

The gene calls are TRBV7-9 and TRBJ2-5; 8 bases agree with TRBD2. CDR1 is SEHNR and CDR2 is FQNEAQ in the germline V gene (reference sequence). This CDR3 is 15 amino acids long. With V trimmed by 5 bases and J by 5 bases, 10 bases remained unmatched. The CDR3 loop reads CASSISAGAWETQYF. DNA for the CDR3: TGTGCCAGCAGCATTTCAGCGGGGGCCTGGGAGACCCAGTACTTC. The variable domain in full, completed from reference TRBV7-9 and TRBJ2-5, reads DTGVSQNPRHKITKRGQNVTFRCDPISEHNRLYWYRQTLGQGPEFLTYFQNEAQLEKSRLLSDRFSAERPKGSFSTLEIQRTEQGDSAMYLCASSISAGAWETQYFGPGTRLLVL.

The chain joins TRBV3-1 (or the pseudogene TRBV3-2) to TRBJ2-3, with 8 bases that match TRBD1. CDR1 is LGHDT, CDR2 YNNKEL, per germline (reference sequence). J gave up 4 bases and V 1 base, and 4 bases lay outside the gene matches. The CDR3 has 15 amino acids. Written as DNA, the CDR3 is TGTGCCAGCAGCCAAGTAAACAGGGGGGCAGATACGCAGTATTTT. As protein: CASSQVNRGADTQYF.

In its sample, this clone was seen many times. The J gene is TRBJ1-2, the V gene TRBV10-3, with D perhaps TRBD1 (6 bases). This CDR3 has 16 amino acids. The germline CDR1 and CDR2 sequences are ENHRY and SYGVKD. V lost 2 bases and J lost 4, with 17 bases in between. CDR3 bases: TGTGCCATCAGTGAGGGACTGGTTGGGGGCAGCTATGGCTACACCTTC. It is translated as CAISEGLVGGSYGYTF.

This clone was observed a single time. Other DNA variants within this sample encode the same CDR3. The V call is TRBV11-2, the J call TRBJ2-7; 7 bases are shared with TRBD2. Trimming took 5 bases from V and 0 from J; bases not matched to a gene: 4. This CDR3 has 14 amino acids. Germline V gives CDR1 SGHAT, CDR2 FQNNGV. The CDR3 nucleotides are TGTGCCAGCAGCCTTGGGGGGGACTCCTACGAGCAGTACTTC. Amino acid sequence: CASSLGGDSYEQYF. The full variable domain, in which reference TRBV11-2 and TRBJ2-7 provide the parts outside the CDR3, is EAGVAQSPRYKIIEKRQSVAFWCNPISGHATLYWYQQILGQGPKLLIQFQNNGVVDDSQLPKDRFSAERLKGVDSTLKIQPAKLEDSAVYLCASSLGGDSYEQYFGPGTRLTVT.

The chain employs TRBV9 and TRBJ2-5, with D perhaps matching TRBD2 (6 bases). The length of the CDR3 is 14 residues. CDR1 is SGDLS, CDR2 YYNGEE, per germline. The V and J ends lost 4 bases and 5 bases respectively, with 15 bases between them. The CDR3 is CASSTGDFGETQYF. The CDR3, as DNA: TGTGCCAGCAGCACGGGAGACTTCGGTGAGACCCAGTACTTC.

This clone appeared a few times. The chain employs TRBV9 and TRBJ2-7; 9 bases align to TRBD2. CDR1 is SGDLS, CDR2 YYNGEE, per germline. Trimming at V came to 0 bases and at J to 0 bases, leaving 4 bases not matched to a gene. This CDR3 has 16 residues. The CDR3 reads CASSVEGLAASYEQYF. CDR3 bases: TGTGCCAGCAGCGTAGAGGGACTAGCTGCCTCCTACGAGCAGTACTTC. The full variable domain, rest sourced from reference TRBV9 and TRBJ2-7, is DSGVTQTPKHLITATGQRVTLRCSPRSGDLSVYWYQQSLDQGLQFLIQYYNGEERAKGNILERFSAQQFPDLHSELNLSSLELGDSALYFCASSVEGLAASYEQYFGPGTRLTVT.

V is TRBV7-9 and J is TRBJ2-1; D might be TRBD2 (6 bases). CDR1 and CDR2 (germline): SEHNR, FQNEAQ (reference sequence). V dropped 2 bases and J dropped 5 bases, with 7 bases sitting between them. The CDR3 runs to 13 residues. The CDR3 sequence: CASSLPGDNEQFF. The CDR3 DNA reads TGTGCCAGCAGCTTACCGGGAGACAATGAGCAGTTCTTC. Filled out from reference TRBV7-9 and TRBJ2-1, the complete variable domain reads DTGVSQNPRHKITKRGQNVTFRCDPISEHNRLYWYRQTLGQGPEFLTYFQNEAQLEKSRLLSDRFSAERPKGSFSTLEIQRTEQGDSAMYLCASSLPGDNEQFFGPGTRLTVL.

The rearrangement links TRBV2 to TRBJ1-1; TRBD1 matches 7 bases. J was trimmed by 2 bases and V by 6 bases; bases with no gene match: 3. Germline assignment: CDR1 SNHLY and CDR2 FYNNEI. The CDR3 has 13 residues. The CDR3 nucleotides read TGTGCCAGCAGAGGGGACAGCAACACTGAAGCTTTCTTT. Protein product: CASRGDSNTEAFF.

The chain couples TRBV4-1 to TRBJ2-7, with 7 bases identical to TRBD2. The J segment lost 3 bases and the V segment lost 0 bases, leaving 11 bases of the junction unmatched. CDR3 length: 17 amino acids. CDR1 and CDR2 (germline): MGHRA, YSYEKL. The CDR3 region is CASSQDWGRDWDYEQYF. The CDR3, as DNA: TGCGCCAGCAGCCAAGATTGGGGGAGGGACTGGGACTACGAGCAGTACTTC.

For this clone: The sample has other DNA sequences that encode this CDR3 too. The chain is built from TRBV18 and TRBJ2-7; perhaps TRBD1 as D (5 bases). Trimming removed 3 bases from V and 6 bases from J, with 9 bases in between. The CDR3 spans 12 residues. CDR1 is KGHSH and CDR2 is LQKENI in the germline V gene. CDR3 region: CASSPQGSEQYF. CDR3 sequence (DNA): TGTGCCAGCTCACCTCAGGGTTCCGAGCAGTACTTC.

This chain joins TRBV9 and TRBJ1-6; D is unclear. Germline V lookup: CDR1 SGDLS, CDR2 YYNGEE. Trimming took 0 bases from V and 9 from J, leaving 10 bases between them. The CDR3 runs to 14 residues. CDR3 coding DNA: TGTGCCAGCAGCGTAGTTGCTAATGGTTCACCCCTCCACTTT. Translated, it gives CASSVVANGSPLHF.

The chain has TRBV7-9 and TRBJ2-3; a possible D gene is TRBD2 (5 bases). The germline gives CDR1 SEHNR, CDR2 FQNEAQ (reference sequence). With 5 bases removed from V and 2 bases from J, the gap between germline ends came to 26 bases. The CDR3 is made up of 19 amino acids. CDR3 DNA sequence: TGTGCCAGCAGCCCCCGGTCGGTGGGCGCGGGCCCACTCACAGATACGCAGTATTTT. As protein: CASSPRSVGAGPLTDTQYF.

The rearrangement links TRBV6-5 to TRBJ1-2; D is ambiguous. Germline values: CDR1 MNHEY, CDR2 SVGAGI. The CDR3 loop spans 13 amino acids. Trimming left V 5 bases short and J 1 base short, with 8 bases between. CDR3 bases: TGTGCCAGCAGTCTGGAGGTTAACTATGGCTACACCTTC. As protein: CASSLEVNYGYTF.

This sequence joins TRBV7-6 and TRBJ1-6; D ambiguous. CDR1 SGHVS and CDR2 FNYEAQ come from the germline V gene. The CDR3 is 15 residues long. Trimming cost V 1 base and J 4 bases, with 8 bases left between them. This CDR3 is CASSLVGGYNSPLHF. CDR3 nucleotides: TGTGCCAGCAGCTTAGTGGGAGGGTATAATTCACCCCTCCACTTT.